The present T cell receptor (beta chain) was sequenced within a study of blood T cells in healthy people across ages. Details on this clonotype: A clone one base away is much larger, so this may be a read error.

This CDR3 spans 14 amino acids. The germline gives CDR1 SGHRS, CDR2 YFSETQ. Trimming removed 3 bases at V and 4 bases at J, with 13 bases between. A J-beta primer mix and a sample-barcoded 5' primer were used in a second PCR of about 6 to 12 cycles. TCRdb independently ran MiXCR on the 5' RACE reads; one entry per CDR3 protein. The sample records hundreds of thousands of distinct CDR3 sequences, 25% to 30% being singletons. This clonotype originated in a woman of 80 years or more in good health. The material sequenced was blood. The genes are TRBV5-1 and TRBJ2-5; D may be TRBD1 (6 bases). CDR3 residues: CASSWWGRGETQYF. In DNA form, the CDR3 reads TGCGCCAGCAGCTGGTGGGGGCGCGGAGAGACCCAGTACTTC.